A single sample gave rise to the 14 T cell receptor beta chains below, sequenced in a study of cytomegalovirus exposure and HLA in healthy donors. TCRdb's table, derived via immunoSEQ multiplex PCR, lists solely in-frame clones and lacks some. The table lists about 160,000 clones, roughly 89% of them singletons. The specimen was PBMCs. These receptors originate from a man aged 18 to 29 in good health and CMV-seropositive.

The rearrangement links TRBV11-2 to TRBJ2-5; 8 nucleotides align to TRBD2. V lost 5 bases to trimming and J lost 7 bases; unmatched junction nucleotides: 3. In germline, CDR1 is SGHAT, CDR2 FQNNGV. CDR3 length: 12 amino acids. The CDR3 here is CASSVTSGTQYF. CDR3 sequence (DNA): TGTGCCAGCAGCGTTACTAGCGGGACCCAGTACTTC.

The V gene is TRBV7-2, the J gene TRBJ1-2; D may be TRBD1 (6 bases). The V and J ends lost 4 bases and 8 bases respectively, with 20 bases between them. CDR3 length: 15 residues. Looked up from germline, CDR1 is SGHTA and CDR2 is FQGNSA. CDR3 sequence (DNA): TGTGCCAGCAGCTCCGGGACACTTTTATTCGGGGGCTACACCTTC. Its translation: CASSSGTLLFGGYTF.

The chain couples TRBV10-3 to TRBJ2-7, with 7 positions matching TRBD2. The CDR3 extends over 15 amino acids. Losses at the gene ends were 1 base for V and 6 bases for J; bases not matched to a gene: 9. In germline, CDR1 is ENHRY, CDR2 SYGVKD. In nucleotides, the CDR3 is TGTGCCATCAGTGAGTATGGGCGGGAGAAGAGCGAGCAGTACTTC. It yields the protein CAISEYGREKSEQYF.

The V call is TRBV9, the J call TRBJ2-1; 7 bases match TRBD2. The ends lost 4 bases at V and 6 bases at J; junction bases unmatched: 16. The CDR3 spans 17 residues. Looked up from germline, CDR1 is SGDLS and CDR2 is YYNGEE. Here the CDR3 reads CASSSHRLAAQSNEQFF. CDR3 sequence (DNA): TGTGCCAGCAGCTCGCACCGACTAGCAGCCCAGAGCAATGAGCAGTTCTTC.

As concerns this clone: The junction shows a germline mismatch at one end, possibly a read error. The chain employs TRBV7-7 and TRBJ2-5; 13 positions match TRBD2. CDR1 SSHAT and CDR2 FNYEAQ come from the germline V gene (reference sequence). The CDR3 contains 16 residues. In nucleotides, the CDR3 is TGTGCTAGCAGCTCCCTCGGACTAGCGGGAGCAGAGACCCAGTACTTC. It is translated as CASSSLGLAGAETQYF. The full variable domain, rest sourced from reference TRBV7-7 and TRBJ2-5, is GAGVSQSPRYKVTKRGQDVTLRCDPISSHATLYWYQQALGQGPEFLTYFNYEAQPDKSGLPSDRFSAERPEGSISTLTIQRTEQRDSAMYRCASSSLGLAGAETQYFGPGTRLLVL.

In DNA form, the CDR3 reads TGCAGCGTTCTACAGTTGACCATAATGAACACTGAAGCTTTCTTT. Amino acid sequence: CSVLQLTIMNTEAFF. This chain joins TRBV29-1 and TRBJ1-1; D unresolved. Trimming left V 5 bases short and J 0 bases short, with 16 bases between. The CDR3 contains 15 residues. Germline V gives CDR1 SQVTM, CDR2 ANQGSEA.

The chain has TRBV7-8 and TRBJ2-7, with 10 nucleotides matching TRBD2. Germline V CDR1 and CDR2: SGHVS, FQNEAQ. This CDR3 has 13 amino acids. V gave up 3 bases and J gave up 5 bases; unmatched junction bases: 1. The CDR3 sequence: CASSFLAGDEQYF. CDR3 nucleotides: TGTGCCAGCAGCTTCCTAGCGGGAGACGAGCAGTACTTC.

V usage is TRBV5-4 and J usage is TRBJ1-4; 9 nucleotides match TRBD1. Germline V CDR1 and CDR2: SGHNT, YYREEE (reference sequence). Trimming at V came to 3 bases and at J to 5 bases, leaving 5 bases not matched to a gene. The CDR3 consists of 15 residues. CDR3 protein: CASSSGQGMNEKLFF. In DNA, the CDR3 is TGTGCCAGCAGCTCCGGACAGGGGATGAATGAAAAACTGTTTTTT.

The chain has TRBV11-3 and TRBJ2-7, with 7 bases matching TRBD1. The CDR3 has 14 residues. V lost 2 bases and J lost 7; bases outside the gene matches: 8. Germline V gives CDR1 SGHNT, CDR2 YENEEA. The CDR3 nucleotides are TGTGCCAGCAGCTTAATTGCATGGGACAGAGAGCAGTACTTC. Protein: CASSLIAWDREQYF.

The rearrangement uses TRBV18 and TRBJ1-3; the match to TRBD1 covers 7 bases. V was pared by 4 bases and J by 1 base, with 7 bases of the junction left unmatched. Germline V CDR1 and CDR2: KGHSH, LQKENI. This CDR3 has 16 amino acids. CDR3 amino acids: CASSLEGGSSGNTIYF. The CDR3 DNA is TGTGCCAGCTCACTAGAAGGGGGCTCATCTGGAAACACCATATATTTT.

The sample holds one count of this clone. V usage is TRBV6-1 and J usage is TRBJ2-5, with 7 nucleotides matching TRBD2. This CDR3 is 16 amino acids long. Germline CDR1 is MNHNS and CDR2 is SASEGT. V lost 3 bases, J lost 2 bases, and 9 bases stayed unmatched. The CDR3 is CASSEGSSGGQETQYF. As DNA, the CDR3 is TGTGCCAGCAGTGAGGGGTCTAGCGGAGGTCAAGAGACCCAGTACTTC.

The chain recombines TRBV5-8 with TRBJ1-5; 7 nucleotides align to TRBD1. This CDR3 comprises 16 residues. Germline-derived CDR1 and CDR2 are SGHTS and YDEGEE. J was trimmed by 7 bases and V by 4 bases; bases with no gene match: 14. The CDR3 here is CASSLGTAAGGQPQHF. In nucleotides, the CDR3 is TGTGCCAGCAGCCTGGGGACAGCGGCAGGGGGACAGCCCCAGCATTTT.

The chain links TRBV13 to TRBJ2-5, with D possibly TRBD2 on 6 matching bases. Germline V lookup: CDR1 PRHDT, CDR2 FYEKMQ (reference sequence). The CDR3 consists of 15 residues. Trimming removed 4 bases from V and 4 bases from J, with 16 bases in between. This CDR3 reads CASSSSSVPGETQYF. Here the CDR3 DNA reads TGTGCCAGCAGCTCCTCTAGCGTCCCGGGAGAGACCCAGTACTTC.

J is TRBJ2-7 and V is TRBV6-6; 9 bases agree with TRBD1. CDR3 length equals 13 residues. The trim removed 6 bases at V and 5 bases at J, leaving 5 bases unmatched. In germline, CDR1 is MNHNY, CDR2 SVGAGI (reference sequence). The CDR3 DNA reads TGTGCCAGCAGGCTGGGACAGGGAGACGAGCAGTACTTC. Its protein product is CASRLGQGDEQYF.